In this sample, the clone carrying this T cell receptor (beta chain) turned up many times. Its specificity is unknown. Germline V gene data show CDR1 as LNHDA and CDR2 as SQIVND (reference sequence). This CDR3 contains 15 residues. V was trimmed by 4 bases and J by 0 bases, leaving 10 bases between them. CD8+CD57+ cell expansion had been shown by flow cytometry in patients chosen for sequencing. Profiling that covered TCR beta VDJ and CDR3 relied on genomic DNA as its template. TCRdb independently ran MiXCR on the reads; one entry per CDR3 protein. The sample holds roughly 150,000 distinct CDR3 sequences; less than 60% are singletons and the top ten take approximately 3%. The sample originates from a study of CD8+CD57+ T cells in acquired aplastic anemia. Study-level information: Across the sorted CD4+ and CD8+ cells, DNA amounts averaged around 3.2 ug. Study outcomes and limitations: Patients and controls shared approximately 30 CD8+ CDR3 sequences, highly expressed in patients. No significant difference in CD8+ Simpson's diversity was found between patients and controls.

The chain links TRBV19 to TRBJ2-1, with D possibly being TRBD1 (5 bases). This receptor was identified in a human donor with aplastic anemia. Specimen: sorted CD4+, CD8+, or CD8+CD57+ T cells (not recorded which) from PBMCs. DNA of the CDR3: TGTGCCAGTAGTAGACCGACAGACTCCTACAATGAGCAGTTCTTC. Protein: CASSRPTDSYNEQFF.